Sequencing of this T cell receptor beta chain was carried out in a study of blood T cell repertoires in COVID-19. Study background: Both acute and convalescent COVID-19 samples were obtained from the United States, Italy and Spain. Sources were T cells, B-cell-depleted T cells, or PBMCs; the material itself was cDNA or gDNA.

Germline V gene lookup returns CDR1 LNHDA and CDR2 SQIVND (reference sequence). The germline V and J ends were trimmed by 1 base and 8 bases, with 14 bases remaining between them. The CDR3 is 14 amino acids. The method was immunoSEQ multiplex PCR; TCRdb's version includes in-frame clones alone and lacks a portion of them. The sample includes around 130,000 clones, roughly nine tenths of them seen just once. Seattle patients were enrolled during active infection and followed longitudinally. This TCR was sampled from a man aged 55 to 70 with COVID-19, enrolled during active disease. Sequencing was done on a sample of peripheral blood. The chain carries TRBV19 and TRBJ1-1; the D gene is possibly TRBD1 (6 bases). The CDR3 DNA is TGTGCCAGTAGTATAGTAAAGAAGGGGGTCGAAGCTTTCTTT. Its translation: CASSIVKKGVEAFF.